These 10 T cell receptor beta chains originate from one sample sequenced in a study of blood T cell repertoires in COVID-19. TCRdb's table, derived via immunoSEQ multiplex PCR, lists solely in-frame clones and lacks some. Counted here are about 250,000 clones, 86% occurring once; the ten biggest clones make up 5.5% to 6%. The sample taken for sequencing was peripheral blood. The receptors derive from a woman of 80 years or more with COVID-19, enrolled during active disease.

The J gene is TRBJ1-2, the V gene TRBV29-1, with 9 bases matching TRBD1. The length of the CDR3 is 16 residues. Germline CDR1 SQVTM, CDR2 ANQGSEA. The V and J ends lost 6 bases and 3 bases, in that order; junction bases with no gene match: 14. The CDR3 coding sequence is TGCAGCGTCGCTGACAGGGGGAGCCCTAAGGACTATGGCTACACCTTC. The encoded protein is CSVADRGSPKDYGYTF. Full variable domain (missing parts from reference TRBV29-1 and TRBJ1-2): SAVISQKPSRDICQRGTSLTIQCQVDSQVTMMFWYRQQPGQSLTLIATANQGSEATYESGFVIDKFPISRPNLTFSTLTVSNMSPEDSSIYLCSVADRGSPKDYGYTFGSGTRLTVV.

This clone came up once. The chain uses TRBV7-9 and TRBJ2-3; D perhaps matches TRBD2 (6 bases). From germline, CDR1 is SEHNR and CDR2 FQNEAQ (reference sequence). Trimming cost V 4 bases and J 5 bases, with 16 bases left between them. The CDR3 has 15 residues. The CDR3 DNA follows: TGTGCCAGCAGCTACGAACTAGCCGCGGTAGATACGCAGTATTTT. Protein product: CASSYELAAVDTQYF.

About this clone itself: The sample holds other DNA sequences that translate to the same CDR3. This sequence joins TRBV5-1 and TRBJ1-5; maybe TRBD1 (6 bases). This CDR3 has 14 amino acids. Trimming took off 4 bases at V and 4 bases at J, with 12 bases between the two ends. Germline V gene data show CDR1 as SGHRS and CDR2 as YFSETQ. The CDR3 spells CASSVGQGNQPQHF. The CDR3 DNA follows: TGCGCCAGCAGCGTGGGGCAGGGGAATCAGCCCCAGCATTTT.

The rearrangement uses TRBV4-3 and TRBJ1-1, with D perhaps matching TRBD1 (6 bases). This CDR3 has 18 amino acids. V was clipped by 1 base and J by 0 bases, with 18 bases between them. Germline V CDR1 and CDR2: LGHNA, YSLEER. CDR3 coding DNA: TGCGCCAGCAGCCAAGGGATGGACAGAACGGGTTTGAACACTGAAGCTTTCTTT. It encodes CASSQGMDRTGLNTEAFF.

The rearrangement joins TRBV20-1 to TRBJ1-1; TRBD1 might be the D (6 bases). CDR3 size: 17 residues. From germline, CDR1 is DFQATT and CDR2 SNEGSKA (reference sequence). V gave up 3 bases and J gave up 2 bases, with 22 bases separating them. CDR3 protein: CSASQQGFRGSNTEAFF. CDR3 DNA: TGCAGTGCTAGTCAGCAGGGGTTCAGAGGGTCAAACACTGAAGCTTTCTTT.

J is TRBJ1-3 and V is TRBV7-2, with 7 bases identical to TRBD1. The V gene end was trimmed by 3 bases and the J gene end by 2 bases; junction bases not matched to a gene: 4. The CDR3 covers 15 residues. Germline V gene sequence: CDR1 SGHTA, CDR2 FQGNSA. The CDR3: CASSLARGTGNTIYF. CDR3 coding DNA: TGTGCCAGCAGCTTGGCCAGGGGGACTGGAAACACCATATATTTT.

V is TRBV5-4 and J is TRBJ2-1; 10 bases map to TRBD2. V was pared by 4 bases and J by 7 bases, with 11 bases of the junction left unmatched. This CDR3 comprises 16 residues. Germline CDR1 SGHNT, CDR2 YYREEE (reference sequence). CDR3 protein: CASSPRASGGQNEQFF. The CDR3 DNA is TGTGCCAGCAGCCCCCGCGCTAGCGGGGGTCAGAATGAGCAGTTCTTC.

The rearrangement joins TRBV27 to TRBJ2-7, with D possibly matching TRBD2 (6 bases). Germline CDR1 MNHEY, CDR2 SMNVEV (reference sequence). V lost 5 bases, J lost 5 bases, and 22 bases lay in between. The CDR3 runs 16 residues. CDR3 sequence (DNA): TGTGCCAGCAGTCCTTTTGGAGTCCGGCGGGGACACGAGCAGTACTTC. This translates into CASSPFGVRRGHEQYF.

The J gene is TRBJ2-1, the V gene TRBV28, with D tentatively TRBD1 (5 bases). Between the trimmed V and J ends, which lost 2 bases and 1 base, there was a span of 9 bases. The CDR3 contains 15 residues. Germline V CDR1 and CDR2: MDHEN, SYDVKM. The CDR3 DNA sequence: TGTGCCAGCAGTTTAAGACAGACGTCCTACAATGAGCAGTTCTTC. Translated: CASSLRQTSYNEQFF.

This clone was seen a handful of times. The same CDR3 can be traced to other DNA sequences in this sample. This chain connects TRBV6-5 to TRBJ1-1; 7 nucleotides align to TRBD1. J gave up 1 base and V 5 bases, and 1 base lay outside the gene matches. In germline, CDR1 is MNHEY, CDR2 SVGAGI. The CDR3 has 13 amino acids. CDR3 coding DNA: TGTGCCAGCAGTCGACAGGGGAACACTGAAGCTTTCTTT. Its protein is CASSRQGNTEAFF.